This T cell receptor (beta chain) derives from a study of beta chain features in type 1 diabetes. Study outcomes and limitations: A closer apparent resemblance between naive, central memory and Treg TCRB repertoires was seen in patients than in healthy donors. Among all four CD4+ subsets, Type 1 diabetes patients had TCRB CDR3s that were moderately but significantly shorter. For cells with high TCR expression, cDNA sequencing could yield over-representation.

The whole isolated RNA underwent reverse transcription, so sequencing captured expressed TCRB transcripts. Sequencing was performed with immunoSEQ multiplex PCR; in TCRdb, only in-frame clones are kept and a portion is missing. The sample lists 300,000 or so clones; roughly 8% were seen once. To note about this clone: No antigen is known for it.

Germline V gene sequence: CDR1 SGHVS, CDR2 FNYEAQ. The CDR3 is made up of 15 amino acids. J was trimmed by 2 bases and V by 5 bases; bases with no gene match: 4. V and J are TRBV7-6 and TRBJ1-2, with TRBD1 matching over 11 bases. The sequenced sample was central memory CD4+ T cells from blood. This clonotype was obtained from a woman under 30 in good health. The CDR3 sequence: CASSPRTGGNYGYTF. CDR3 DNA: TGTGCCAGCAGCCCCCGGACAGGGGGCAACTATGGCTACACCTTC.